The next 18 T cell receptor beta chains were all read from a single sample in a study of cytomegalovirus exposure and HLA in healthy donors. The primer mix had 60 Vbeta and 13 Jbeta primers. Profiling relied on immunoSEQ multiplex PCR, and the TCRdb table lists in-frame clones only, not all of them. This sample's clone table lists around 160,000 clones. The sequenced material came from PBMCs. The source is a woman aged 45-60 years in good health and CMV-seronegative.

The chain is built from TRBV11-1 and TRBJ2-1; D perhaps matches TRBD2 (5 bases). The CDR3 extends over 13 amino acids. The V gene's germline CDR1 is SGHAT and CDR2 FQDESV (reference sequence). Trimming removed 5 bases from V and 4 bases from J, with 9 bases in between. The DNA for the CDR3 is TGTGCCAGCAGCCCCCGCGGGTACAATGAGCAGTTCTTC. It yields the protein CASSPRGYNEQFF.

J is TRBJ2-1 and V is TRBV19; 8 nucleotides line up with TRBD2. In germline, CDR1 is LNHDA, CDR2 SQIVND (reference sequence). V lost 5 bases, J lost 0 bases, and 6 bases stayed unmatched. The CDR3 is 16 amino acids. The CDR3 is CASSLRSGGSYNEQFF. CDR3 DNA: TGTGCCAGTAGTCTCCGGAGCGGGGGCTCCTACAATGAGCAGTTCTTC.

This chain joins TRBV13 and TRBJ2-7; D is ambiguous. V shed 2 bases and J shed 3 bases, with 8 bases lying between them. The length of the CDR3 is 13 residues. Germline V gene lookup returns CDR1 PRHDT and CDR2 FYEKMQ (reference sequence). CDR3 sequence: CASSLNLFYEQYF. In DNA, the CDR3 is TGTGCCAGCAGCTTAAACTTATTCTACGAGCAGTACTTC.

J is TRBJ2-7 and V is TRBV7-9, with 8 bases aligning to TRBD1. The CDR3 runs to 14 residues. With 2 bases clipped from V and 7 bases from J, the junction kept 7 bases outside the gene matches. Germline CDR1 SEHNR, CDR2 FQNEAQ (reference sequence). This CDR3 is CASSLPGGLREQYF. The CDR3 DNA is TGTGCCAGCAGCTTACCAGGGGGCCTCCGGGAGCAGTACTTC. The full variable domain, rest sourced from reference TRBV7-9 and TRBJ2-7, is DTGVSQNPRHKITKRGQNVTFRCDPISEHNRLYWYRQTLGQGPEFLTYFQNEAQLEKSRLLSDRFSAERPKGSFSTLEIQRTEQGDSAMYLCASSLPGGLREQYFGPGTRLTVT.

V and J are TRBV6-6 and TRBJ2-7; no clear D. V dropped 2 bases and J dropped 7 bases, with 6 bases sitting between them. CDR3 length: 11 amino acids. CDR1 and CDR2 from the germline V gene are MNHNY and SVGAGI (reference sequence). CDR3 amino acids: CASSYAGEQYF. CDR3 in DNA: TGTGCCAGCAGTTACGCAGGAGAGCAGTACTTC.

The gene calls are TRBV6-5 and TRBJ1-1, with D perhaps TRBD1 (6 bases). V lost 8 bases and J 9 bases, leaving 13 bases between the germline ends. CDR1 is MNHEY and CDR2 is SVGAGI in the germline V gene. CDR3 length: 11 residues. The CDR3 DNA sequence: TGTGCCAGCGAAACGGGACATCAAGCTTTCTTT. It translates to CASETGHQAFF.

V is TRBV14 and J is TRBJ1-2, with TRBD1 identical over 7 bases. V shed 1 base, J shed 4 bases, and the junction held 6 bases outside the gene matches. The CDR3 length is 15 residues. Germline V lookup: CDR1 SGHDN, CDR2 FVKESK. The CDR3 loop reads CASSQAEGATYGYTF. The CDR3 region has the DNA TGTGCCAGCAGCCAAGCGGAGGGGGCGACCTATGGCTACACCTTC.

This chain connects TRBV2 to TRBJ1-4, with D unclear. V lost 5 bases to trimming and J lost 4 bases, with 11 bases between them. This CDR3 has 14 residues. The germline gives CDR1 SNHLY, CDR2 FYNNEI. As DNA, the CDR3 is TGTGCCAGCAGTTTGATCCCTAGTAATGAAAAACTGTTTTTT. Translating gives CASSLIPSNEKLFF.

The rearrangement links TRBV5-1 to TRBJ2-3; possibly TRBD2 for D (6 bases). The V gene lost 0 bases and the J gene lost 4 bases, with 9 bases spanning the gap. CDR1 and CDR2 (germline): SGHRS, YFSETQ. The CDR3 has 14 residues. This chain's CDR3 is CASSLVREADTQYF. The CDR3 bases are TGCGCCAGCAGCTTGGTTAGGGAGGCAGATACGCAGTATTTT.

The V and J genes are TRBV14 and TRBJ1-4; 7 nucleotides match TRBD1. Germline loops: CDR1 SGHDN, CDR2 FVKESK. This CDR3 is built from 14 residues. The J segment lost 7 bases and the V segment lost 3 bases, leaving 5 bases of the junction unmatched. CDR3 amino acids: CASSQNRGGEKLFF. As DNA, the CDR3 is TGTGCCAGCAGCCAGAACAGGGGTGGTGAAAAACTGTTTTTT.

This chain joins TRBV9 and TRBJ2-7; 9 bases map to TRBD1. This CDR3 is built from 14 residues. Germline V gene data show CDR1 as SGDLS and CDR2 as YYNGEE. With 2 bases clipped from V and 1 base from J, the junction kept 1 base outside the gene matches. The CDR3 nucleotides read TGTGCCAGCAGCGTGGACAGGGGATCCTACGAGCAGTACTTC. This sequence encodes CASSVDRGSYEQYF.

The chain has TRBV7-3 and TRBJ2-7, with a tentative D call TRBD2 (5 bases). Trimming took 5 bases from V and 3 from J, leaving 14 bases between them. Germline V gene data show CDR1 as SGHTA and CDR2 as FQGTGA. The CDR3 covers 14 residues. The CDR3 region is CASSPEGVGYEQYF. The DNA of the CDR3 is TGTGCCAGCAGCCCCGAGGGTGTCGGCTACGAGCAGTACTTC.

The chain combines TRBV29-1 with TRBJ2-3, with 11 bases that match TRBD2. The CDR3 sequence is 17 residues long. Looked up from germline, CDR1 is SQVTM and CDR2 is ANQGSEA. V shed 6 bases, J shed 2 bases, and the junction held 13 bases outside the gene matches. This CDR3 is CSVTLKPGLADTDTQYF. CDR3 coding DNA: TGCAGCGTAACACTAAAACCGGGACTAGCGGACACAGATACGCAGTATTTT.

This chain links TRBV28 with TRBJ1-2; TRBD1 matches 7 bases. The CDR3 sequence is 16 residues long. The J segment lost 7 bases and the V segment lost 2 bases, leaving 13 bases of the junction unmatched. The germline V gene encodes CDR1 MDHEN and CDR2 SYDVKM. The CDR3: CASSLRGPVDLGGYTF. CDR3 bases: TGTGCCAGCAGTTTAAGGGGGCCCGTAGATCTGGGTGGCTACACCTTC.

The CDR3 here is CAWSVQKTQYF. In nucleotides, the CDR3 is TGTGCCTGGAGTGTACAAAAGACCCAGTACTTC. The chain employs TRBV30 and TRBJ2-5; D uncertain. The CDR3 contains 11 residues. In germline, CDR1 is GTSNPN, CDR2 SVGIG (reference sequence). V was cut by 0 bases and J by 6 bases, with 5 bases left in between.

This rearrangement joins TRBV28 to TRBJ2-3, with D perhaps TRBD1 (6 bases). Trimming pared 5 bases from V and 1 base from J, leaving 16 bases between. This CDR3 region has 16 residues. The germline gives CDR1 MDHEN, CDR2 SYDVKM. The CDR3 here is CASSPSGRGGTDTQYF. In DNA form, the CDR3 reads TGTGCCAGCAGTCCCAGTGGCAGGGGAGGCACAGATACGCAGTATTTT.

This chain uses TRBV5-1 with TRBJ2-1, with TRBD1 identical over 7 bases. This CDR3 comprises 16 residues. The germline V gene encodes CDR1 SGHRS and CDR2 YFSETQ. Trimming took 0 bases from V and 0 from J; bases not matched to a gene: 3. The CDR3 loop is CASSLAEGASYNEQFF. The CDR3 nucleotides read TGCGCCAGCAGCTTGGCCGAGGGGGCCTCCTACAATGAGCAGTTCTTC.

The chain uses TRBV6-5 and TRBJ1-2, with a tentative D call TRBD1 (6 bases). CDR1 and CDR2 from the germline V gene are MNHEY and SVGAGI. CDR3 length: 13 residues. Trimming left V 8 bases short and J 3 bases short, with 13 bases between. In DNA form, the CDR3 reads TGTGCCAGCTACGGGGACACCCACTATGGCTACACCTTC. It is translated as CASYGDTHYGYTF.